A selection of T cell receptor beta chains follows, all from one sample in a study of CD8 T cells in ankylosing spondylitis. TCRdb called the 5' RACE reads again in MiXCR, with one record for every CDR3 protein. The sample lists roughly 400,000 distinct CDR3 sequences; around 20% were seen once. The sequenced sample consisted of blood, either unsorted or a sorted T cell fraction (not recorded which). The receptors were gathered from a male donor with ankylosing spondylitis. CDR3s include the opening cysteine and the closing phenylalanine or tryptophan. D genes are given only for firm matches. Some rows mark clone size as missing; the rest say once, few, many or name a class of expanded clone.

TGCGCCAGCAGCCTCGGGGCAGGGGGCGTCGATGAGCAGTTCTTC CASSLGAGGVDEQFF few TRBV5-1 15 TRBJ2-1 TRBD1
TGTGCCAGCAGTTTAGTTCTGACAGATCACGGCTATAGCAATCAGCCCCAGCATTTT CASSLVLTDHGYSNQPQHF . TRBV12-3/TRBV12-4 19 TRBJ1-5 .
TGCAGTGCTAGTTTTGGACTCAATCAGCCCCAGCATTTT CSASFGLNQPQHF few TRBV20-1 13 TRBJ1-5 .
TGTGCCAGCAGTTTGACACACCTAACGCAGTATTTT CASSLTHLTQYF many TRBV12-3/TRBV12-4 12 TRBJ2-3 .
TGTGCCAGCAGCCAAACGTCAGTTAGCCCAGCAGAAGATACGCAGTATTTT CASSQTSVSPAEDTQYF once TRBV4-2 17 TRBJ2-3 .
TGTGCCAGCAGCGTAGGAGCGGGGTTCACCGGGGAGCTGTTTTTT CASSVGAGFTGELFF . TRBV9 15 TRBJ2-2 TRBD2
TGTGCCAGCAGCTTACGGGGGGTGGGCACTGAAGCTTTCTTT CASSLRGVGTEAFF few TRBV7-3 14 TRBJ1-1 .
TGTGCCAGCAGTTACTCGACGGAAAGTTGGAGCTCCTACGAGCAGTACTTC CASSYSTESWSSYEQYF few TRBV6-2/TRBV6-3 17 TRBJ2-7 .
TGTGCCACGCGCTCTGGGGGGGCCGGGACGGAGACCCAGTACTTC CATRSGGAGTETQYF few TRBV13 15 TRBJ2-5 .
TGTGCCAGCAGTGAAGTGGGAGCCAATTCACCCCTCCACTTT CASSEVGANSPLHF . TRBV2 14 TRBJ1-6 .
TGTGCCAGCAGCCGAACCAAGTGGGGACAGGGAGTTGACACCGGGGAGCTGTTTTTT CASSRTKWGQGVDTGELFF . TRBV7-9 19 TRBJ2-2 TRBD1
TGTGCCAGTAGTATACGGCAGGGATCGCAGTATTTT CASSIRQGSQYF few TRBV19 12 TRBJ2-3 .
TGCGCCAGCAGCCAACCGGCCGGCGTGCCCCTCCACTTT CASSQPAGVPLHF few TRBV4-1 13 TRBJ1-6 .
TGCAGTGCTATAGGGCCTCCGTATTCGAACACTGAAGCTTTCTTT CSAIGPPYSNTEAFF few TRBV20-1 15 TRBJ1-1 .
TGTGCCAGCACTCTAGCGGGAGGCGCCTACAATGAGCAGTTCTTC CASTLAGGAYNEQFF . TRBV6-1 15 TRBJ2-1 TRBD2
TGTGCCAGCAGCTTGGCCCGAGACAGGAATCAGCCCCAGCATTTT CASSLARDRNQPQHF many TRBV5-6 15 TRBJ1-5 .
TGCAGTGCTAGAGGACCGGGACAGGGGGTCTTTACGCAGTATTTT CSARGPGQGVFTQYF . TRBV20-1 15 TRBJ2-3 TRBD1
TGTGCCAGCAGCTTTTACACCTTGGGTACAGATACGCAGTATTTT CASSFYTLGTDTQYF . TRBV5-6 15 TRBJ2-3 .
TGTGCCAGCAGTGAAGGTCATGGGACTAGCATGTACGAGCAGTACTTC CASSEGHGTSMYEQYF . TRBV6-1 16 TRBJ2-7 TRBD2
TGTGCCAGCAGCTTAGGCCGGGGGAATTATAGGTTAGAGACCCAGTACTTC CASSLGRGNYRLETQYF few TRBV7-8 17 TRBJ2-5 .
TGTGCCATCAGTAGGACAGGGGGCATGGATAATGAAAAACTGTTTTTT CAISRTGGMDNEKLFF few TRBV10-3 16 TRBJ1-4 TRBD1
TGTGCCAGCAGCCCGTATCCGGGGAGCTCCTATAATTCACCCCTCCACTTT CASSPYPGSSYNSPLHF . TRBV9 17 TRBJ1-6 .
TGTGCCAGCCTGAGGGTTCGGAACACCATATATTTT CASLRVRNTIYF . TRBV12-1 12 TRBJ1-3 .
TGCAGCGTTTTACCGGGACAGCCAGCGGAGACCCAGTACTTC CSVLPGQPAETQYF . TRBV29-1 14 TRBJ2-5 TRBD1
TGTGCCAGCAGCCCCCAGGGGAGGGAGGAGACCCAGTACTTC CASSPQGREETQYF . TRBV7-3 14 TRBJ2-5 .
TGTGCCAGTAGTATTGGAGAGGGAAACACCATATATTTT CASSIGEGNTIYF . TRBV19 13 TRBJ1-3 .
TGCAGCACCCGTTCCGCGGGAGACGAGCAGTACTTC CSTRSAGDEQYF few TRBV29-1 12 TRBJ2-7 TRBD2
TGTGCCAGCAGCTTAGGGTGGGCATCGGATGAGCAGTTCTTC CASSLGWASDEQFF few TRBV7-2 14 TRBJ2-1 .
TGTGCCAGCAGCACCACCTACAATGAGCAGTTCTTC CASSTTYNEQFF many TRBV6-1 12 TRBJ2-1 .
TGTGCCAGCTGTACGGGGATTGGCACAGATACGCAGTATTTT CASCTGIGTDTQYF . TRBV6-1 14 TRBJ2-3 .
TGCAGCATTAAACCGTCCTCCTACGAGCAGTACTTC CSIKPSSYEQYF few TRBV29-1 12 TRBJ2-7 .
TGCAGTGCCCGGACTAGCGGTACAGATACGCAGTATTTT CSARTSGTDTQYF many TRBV20-1 13 TRBJ2-3 TRBD2
TGTGCCAGCAGCCAATCCGCGGCATTACAAGGGAGCGGCTACACCTTC CASSQSAALQGSGYTF few TRBV3-1 16 TRBJ1-2 .
TGTGCCAGCAGTTACCTTGGCGGGGATATGGGTGAGCAGTTCTTC CASSYLGGDMGEQFF few TRBV6-5 15 TRBJ2-1 .
TGTGCCAGCAGCTTACATGCGGGAGGGTACGAGCAGTACTTC CASSLHAGGYEQYF few TRBV7-3 14 TRBJ2-7 TRBD2
TGCAGTGCTAGAAATGAGTACAATGAGCAGTTCTTC CSARNEYNEQFF . TRBV20-1 12 TRBJ2-1 .
TGCGCCAGCAGCCAAGATTTGGGACTAGCGGGAGCGCCGGAGACCCAGTACTTC CASSQDLGLAGAPETQYF . TRBV4-3 18 TRBJ2-5 TRBD2
TGCAGCGTTGAAGACCCTGGAAATAGATATGGCTACACCTTC CSVEDPGNRYGYTF . TRBV29-1 14 TRBJ1-2 .
TGCGCCAGCAGCTTGGCCCAGGCCTCACCCCTCCACTTT CASSLAQASPLHF few TRBV5-1 13 TRBJ1-6 .
TGTGCCAGTAGTATGCGCGGGAGCTCTTCCAATGAGCAGTTCTTC CASSMRGSSSNEQFF few TRBV19 15 TRBJ2-1 TRBD2
TGTGCCAGCAGGAGACTAGCGGGAAACGAGCAGTACTTC CASRRLAGNEQYF few TRBV2 13 TRBJ2-7 TRBD2
TGTGCCAGTAGTATTCAGAAGGACGAAAAACTGTTTTTT CASSIQKDEKLFF . TRBV19 13 TRBJ1-4 .
TGTGCCAGCAGCTTGGCCTGGGGGGCCTACAATGAGCAGTTCTTC CASSLAWGAYNEQFF . TRBV5-6 15 TRBJ2-1 .
TGTGCCAGCAGGGACACGGCCAGCCAGCCCCAGCATTTT CASRDTASQPQHF few TRBV6-1 13 TRBJ1-5 .
TGTGCCAGCAGCTTGGCCAATTTCGGGGGTGGCACAGATACGCAGTATTTT CASSLANFGGGTDTQYF . TRBV5-5 17 TRBJ2-3 .
TGTGCCAGCAGCCAAAGGGCCCAGGGGGATTCACCCCTCCACTTT CASSQRAQGDSPLHF . TRBV16 15 TRBJ1-6 TRBD1
TGTGCCAGCAGCCTGACAGGGGGCAACGAGCAGTACTTC CASSLTGGNEQYF . TRBV14 13 TRBJ2-7 TRBD1
TGTGCCAGCAGCTCCGGGACACAAGGGACCCAGTACTTC CASSSGTQGTQYF . TRBV11-1 13 TRBJ2-5 .
TGTGCCATCAGTGGTACAGATACGCAGTATTTT CAISGTDTQYF . TRBV10-3 11 TRBJ2-3 .
TGTGCCAGCACACCGAACTACCCTTGGTTCAATGAGCAGTTCTTC CASTPNYPWFNEQFF . TRBV6-4 15 TRBJ2-1 .
TGCGCCAGCAGCTTGGGAGGGACTCGGAGCACAGATACGCAGTATTTT CASSLGGTRSTDTQYF many TRBV5-1 16 TRBJ2-3 .
TGTGCCATCAGTGAGTCGACTCCTAGCGGCCACGCCTACGAGCAGTACTTC CAISESTPSGHAYEQYF few TRBV10-3 17 TRBJ2-7 TRBD2
TGCAGTGCTAGGGTGACAGGATCCAGGGCTTTCTTT CSARVTGSRAFF . TRBV20-1 12 TRBJ1-1 .
TGCGCCAGCAAGGAACTAGCTGAACACAATGAGCAGTTCTTC CASKELAEHNEQFF . TRBV5-1 14 TRBJ2-1 .